The sequence of this T cell receptor (beta chain) was determined in a study of high-grade serous ovarian cancer treatment subgroups. Tumor tissue was taken before any definitive surgery or chemotherapy was given. Study-level results: TCR clonal relatedness correlated positively with neoantigen level.

On this clone itself: Its antigen remains unidentified.

Deletions cut 3 bases from V and 3 bases from J, with 11 bases between. The CDR3 is 14 amino acids. Germline assignment: CDR1 LNHNV and CDR2 YYDKDF (reference sequence). Method: immunoSEQ multiplex PCR; TCRdb's copy keeps in-frame clones and lacks some. Among approximately 40,000 clones listed, roughly 83% were seen once. Specimen: tumor tissue. This chain uses TRBV15 with TRBJ2-5; no clear D gene. The TCR originated in a human donor with high-grade serous ovarian cancer. DNA of the CDR3: TGTGCCACCAGCAGGGTGCCGAAAAAAGAGACCCAGTACTTC. Translation gives CATSRVPKKETQYF.